What follows is one TCR beta chain and its context. This receptor's antigen is unknown. Base qualities were left out, and no much larger clone turns up one base away. Buffy coats from under 40 blood donors, supplied by the Finnish Red Cross blood service, were used as healthy controls. All TCR-sequenced material derived from peripheral blood: patient blood samples and healthy donor buffy coats. Peripheral blood mononuclear cells were isolated by Ficoll-Hypaque gradient centrifugation. CD4+ cells were purified magnetically from the buffy coats of healthy controls. Genomic DNA was extracted with the Gentra Puregene Cell and Tissue kit and quantified on a Qubit 2.0 fluorometer. The immunoSEQ assay at survey resolution was applied to genomic DNA for sequencing of TCRbeta rearrangements. Per the original workflow: In the TCR sequencing data, the lowest productive clonotype frequency that could be detected was 2.59 x 10-5. Only productive TCRbeta rearrangements, defined as complete and in-frame sequences, were included in the analyses. Sample clonality was computed as Simpson clonality in the immunoSEQ Analyzer version 3.0. Based on frequency, clones were grouped as very rare, small, medium, large (1-20%) or hyperexpanded (>20%). Generation probabilities were estimated with OLGA 1.2.3, V-gene circos plots were made with VDJtools, specificities were searched in VDJdb, and CDR3 motifs were identified with GLIPH. In its TCRdb copy, this immuneACCESS table keeps in-frame sequences only and misses some clones. Where compared with another copy, unresolved V genes explain less than half of these, and the others have no known cause. D and trimming were read from the DNA, whereas the V and J calls and clone size are those reported in that table. The sample table records 25,000 to 40,000 clones; roughly 74% of these occur just once. The leading ten clones occupy approximately 0.29% of the sample.

The trim is 1 base for V and 2 bases for J, with a gap of 12 bases between the germline ends. CDR1 and CDR2 (SGHAT, FQNNGV) derive from the germline V gene. Including the terminal cysteine and phenylalanine, the CDR3 comprises 16 residues. CDR3 DNA only is kept here, 48 bases in frame from base 1. This sample is part of a study of STAT5B mutations in CD4+ large granular lymphocyte leukemia (dated by TCRdb to about 2022). Context from the whole study: Among healthy controls, the CDR3 'QG' motif was associated with a particular HLA allele. The study compared the TCRbeta repertoires of patients with CD4+ T-cell large granular lymphocyte leukemia against those of healthy blood donors. Flow cytometry performed on FACSCanto II or FACSVerse showed that the purified fractions had more than 95% purity among lymphocytes.

Here is what the overall study found, with its caveats: Main leukemic clonotypes were private to each patient, although over 20% appeared at low frequency in other patients' non-leukemic repertoires. CD4-sorted patient repertoires appeared more clonal than healthy CD4+ repertoires, and this difference persisted after removing the putative leukemic clones. The data were not HLA-matched, and the higher clonality in CD4+ T-LGLL than in CD8+ T-LGLL could be due to the relatively small sample size. TRBV06-family usage was enriched among the top patient clones (8/27) compared with healthy controls (2/35).

The receptor chain draws on TRBV11-2 and TRBJ1-5; the best D guess is TRBD1, with 5 bases matching. The material sequenced was CD4+ T cells from blood buffy coats. The TCR sequence derives from a human donor in good health. The sequenced DNA: TGTGCCAGCAGCTTAGGGGGCGGGAACCGCAATCAGCCCCAGCATTTT. Translated, it reads CASSLGGGNRNQPQHF.